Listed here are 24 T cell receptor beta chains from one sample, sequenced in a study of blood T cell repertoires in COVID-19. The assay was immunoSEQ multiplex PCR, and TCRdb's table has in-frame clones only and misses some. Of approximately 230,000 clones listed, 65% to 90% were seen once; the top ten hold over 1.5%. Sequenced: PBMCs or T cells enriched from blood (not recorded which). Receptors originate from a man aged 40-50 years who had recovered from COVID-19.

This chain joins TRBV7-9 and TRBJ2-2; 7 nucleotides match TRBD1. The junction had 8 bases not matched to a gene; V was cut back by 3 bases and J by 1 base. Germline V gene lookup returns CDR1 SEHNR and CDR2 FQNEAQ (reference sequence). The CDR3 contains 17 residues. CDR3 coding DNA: TGTGCCAGCAGCTTCATCAACAGGGGCCAGAACACCGGGGAGCTGTTTTTT. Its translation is CASSFINRGQNTGELFF.

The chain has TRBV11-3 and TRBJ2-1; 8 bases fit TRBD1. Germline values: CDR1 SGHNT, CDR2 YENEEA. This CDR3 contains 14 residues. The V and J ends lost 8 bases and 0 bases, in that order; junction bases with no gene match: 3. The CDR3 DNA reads TGTGCCAGCGGCGACAGGGGCTCCTACAATGAGCAGTTCTTC. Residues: CASGDRGSYNEQFF.

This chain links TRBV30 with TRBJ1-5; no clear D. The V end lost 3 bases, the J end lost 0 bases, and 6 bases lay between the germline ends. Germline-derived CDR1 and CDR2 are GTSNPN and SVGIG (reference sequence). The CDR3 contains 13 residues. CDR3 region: CAWRADSNQPQHF. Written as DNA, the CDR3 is TGTGCCTGGAGGGCGGATAGCAATCAGCCCCAGCATTTT.

The CDR3 loop reads CASSQDPRGPYEQYF. CDR3 DNA sequence: TGTGCCAGCAGCCAAGATCCAAGGGGCCCCTACGAGCAGTACTTC. The chain links TRBV3-1 (or the pseudogene TRBV3-2) to TRBJ2-7, with D perhaps matching TRBD1 (5 bases). Trimming removed 0 bases from V and 2 bases from J, with 11 bases in between. The CDR3 consists of 15 residues. Germline V CDR1 and CDR2: LGHDT, YNNKEL (reference sequence).

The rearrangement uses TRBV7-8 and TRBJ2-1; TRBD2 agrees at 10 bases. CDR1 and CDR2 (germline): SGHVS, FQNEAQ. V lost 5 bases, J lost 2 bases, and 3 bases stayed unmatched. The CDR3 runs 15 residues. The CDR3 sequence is CASSQSGRAYNEQFF. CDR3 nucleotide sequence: TGTGCCAGCAGCCAAAGCGGGAGGGCCTACAATGAGCAGTTCTTC.

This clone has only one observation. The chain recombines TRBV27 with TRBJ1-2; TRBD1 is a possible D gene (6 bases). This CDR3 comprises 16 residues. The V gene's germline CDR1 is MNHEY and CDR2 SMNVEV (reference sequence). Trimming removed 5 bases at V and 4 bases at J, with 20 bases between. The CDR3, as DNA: TGTGCCAGCAGTCGAGGGGGGGCGCTACCTGGCTATGGCTACACCTTC. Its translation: CASSRGGALPGYGYTF.

The CDR3 here is CASRSGLAGLNEQFF. CDR3 DNA sequence: TGTGCCAGCAGATCGGGACTAGCGGGTCTCAATGAGCAGTTCTTC. The V and J genes are TRBV7-2 and TRBJ2-1; 12 nucleotides line up with TRBD2. Germline CDR1 SGHTA, CDR2 FQGNSA. The CDR3 runs 15 residues. V lost 6 bases, J lost 6 bases, and 6 bases stayed unmatched.

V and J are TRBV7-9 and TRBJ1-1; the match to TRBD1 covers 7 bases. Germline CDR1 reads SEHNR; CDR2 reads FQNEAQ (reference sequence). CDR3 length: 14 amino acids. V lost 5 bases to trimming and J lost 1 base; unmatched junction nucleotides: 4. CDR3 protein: CASSTRTGNTEAFF. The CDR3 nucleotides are TGTGCCAGCAGCACACGGACAGGGAACACTGAAGCTTTCTTT.

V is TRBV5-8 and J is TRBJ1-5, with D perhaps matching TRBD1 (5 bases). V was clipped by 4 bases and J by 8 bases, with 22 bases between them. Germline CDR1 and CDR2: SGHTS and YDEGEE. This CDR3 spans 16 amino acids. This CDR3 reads CASSPIGAPGGEPQHF. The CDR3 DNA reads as TGTGCCAGCAGCCCCATTGGGGCCCCGGGTGGAGAGCCCCAGCATTTT.

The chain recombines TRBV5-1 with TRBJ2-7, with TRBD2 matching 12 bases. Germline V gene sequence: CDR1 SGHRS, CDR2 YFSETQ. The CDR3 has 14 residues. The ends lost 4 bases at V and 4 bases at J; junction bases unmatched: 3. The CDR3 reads CASSPGTSGYEQYF. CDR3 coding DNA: TGCGCCAGCAGCCCCGGGACTAGCGGGTACGAGCAGTACTTC.

The CDR3 DNA follows: TGTGCCAGCAGCCAAGACAGGGGGCCAACTGAAGCTTTCTTT. This sequence encodes CASSQDRGPTEAFF. The chain carries TRBV3-1 (or the pseudogene TRBV3-2) and TRBJ1-1, with TRBD1 matching 8 bases. This CDR3 spans 14 amino acids. CDR1 is LGHDT and CDR2 is YNNKEL in the germline V gene (reference sequence). The J segment lost 5 bases and the V segment lost 0 bases, leaving 2 bases of the junction unmatched.

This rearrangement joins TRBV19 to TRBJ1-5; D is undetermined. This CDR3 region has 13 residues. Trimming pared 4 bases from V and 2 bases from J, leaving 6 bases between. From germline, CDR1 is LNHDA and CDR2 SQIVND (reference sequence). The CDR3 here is CASSRQGNQPQHF. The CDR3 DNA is TGTGCCAGTAGTAGGCAGGGCAATCAGCCCCAGCATTTT.

CDR3 amino acids: CASSPLAGGRSDTQYF. CDR3 nucleotides: TGTGCCAGCAGCCCGTTAGCGGGGGGGCGGTCAGATACGCAGTATTTT. The V gene is TRBV5-8, the J gene TRBJ2-3; 11 bases align to TRBD2. CDR3 length: 16 amino acids. From germline, CDR1 is SGHTS and CDR2 YDEGEE. With V trimmed by 4 bases and J by 4 bases, 8 bases remained unmatched.

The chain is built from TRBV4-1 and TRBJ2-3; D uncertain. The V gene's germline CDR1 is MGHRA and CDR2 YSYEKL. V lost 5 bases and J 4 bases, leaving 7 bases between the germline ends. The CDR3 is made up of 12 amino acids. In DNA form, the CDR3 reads TGCGCCAGCAGCACAGTTGCAGATACGCAGTATTTT. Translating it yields CASSTVADTQYF.

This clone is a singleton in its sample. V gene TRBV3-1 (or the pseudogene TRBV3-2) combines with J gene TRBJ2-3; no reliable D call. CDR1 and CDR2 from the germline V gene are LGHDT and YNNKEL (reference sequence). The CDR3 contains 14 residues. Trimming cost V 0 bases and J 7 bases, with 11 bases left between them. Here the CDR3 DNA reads TGTGCCAGCAGCCAAGATTCCGGAGCAAATACGCAGTATTTT. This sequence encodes CASSQDSGANTQYF.

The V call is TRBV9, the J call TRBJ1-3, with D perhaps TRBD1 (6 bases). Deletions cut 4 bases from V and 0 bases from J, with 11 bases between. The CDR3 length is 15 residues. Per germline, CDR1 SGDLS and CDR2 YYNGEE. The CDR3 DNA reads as TGTGCCAGCAGCCCAGGGGCGAGCTCTGGAAACACCATATATTTT. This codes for CASSPGASSGNTIYF.

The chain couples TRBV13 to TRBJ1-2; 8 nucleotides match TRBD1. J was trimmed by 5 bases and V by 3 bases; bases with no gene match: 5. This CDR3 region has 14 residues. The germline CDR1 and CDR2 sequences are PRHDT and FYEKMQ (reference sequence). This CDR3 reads CASSLPGQAYGYTF. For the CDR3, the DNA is TGTGCCAGCAGCTTGCCGGGACAGGCGTATGGCTACACCTTC.

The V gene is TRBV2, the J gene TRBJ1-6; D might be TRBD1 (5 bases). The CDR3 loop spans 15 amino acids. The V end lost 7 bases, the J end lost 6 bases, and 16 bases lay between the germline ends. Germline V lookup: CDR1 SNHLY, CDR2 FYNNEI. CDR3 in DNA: TGTGCCAGCACCCACACGGCGGGGGGTAATTCACCCCTCCACTTT. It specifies CASTHTAGGNSPLHF.

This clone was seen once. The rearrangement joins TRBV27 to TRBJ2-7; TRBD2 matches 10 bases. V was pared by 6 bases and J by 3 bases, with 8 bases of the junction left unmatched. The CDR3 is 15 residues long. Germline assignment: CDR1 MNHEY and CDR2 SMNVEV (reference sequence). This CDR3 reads CASSIVSGRGYEQYF. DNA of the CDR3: TGTGCCAGCAGCATAGTCAGCGGGAGGGGCTACGAGCAGTACTTC.

The CDR3 nucleotides read TGTGCCAGCAGTGGGGGACAGGTCGCCAGCACCTTC. Its protein product is CASSGGQVASTF. The chain employs TRBV6-4 and TRBJ1-2; 8 bases are shared with TRBD1. The CDR3 runs 12 residues. Germline loops: CDR1 MRHNA, CDR2 SNTAGT. V shed 4 bases and J 13 bases; nucleotides not matched to a gene: 8.

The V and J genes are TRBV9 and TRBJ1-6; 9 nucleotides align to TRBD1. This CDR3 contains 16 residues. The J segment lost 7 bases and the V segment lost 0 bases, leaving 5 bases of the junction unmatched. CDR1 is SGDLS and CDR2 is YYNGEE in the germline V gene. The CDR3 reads CASSVGTGGLNSPLHF. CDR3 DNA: TGTGCCAGCAGCGTAGGTACAGGGGGCTTGAATTCACCCCTCCACTTT.

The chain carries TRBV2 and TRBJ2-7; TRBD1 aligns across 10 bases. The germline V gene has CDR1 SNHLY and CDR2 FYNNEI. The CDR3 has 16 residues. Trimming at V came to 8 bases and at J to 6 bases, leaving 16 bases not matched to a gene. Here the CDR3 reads CASRDRGAGLTGEQYF. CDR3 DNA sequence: TGTGCCAGCCGGGACAGGGGCGCGGGTCTTACGGGCGAGCAGTACTTC.

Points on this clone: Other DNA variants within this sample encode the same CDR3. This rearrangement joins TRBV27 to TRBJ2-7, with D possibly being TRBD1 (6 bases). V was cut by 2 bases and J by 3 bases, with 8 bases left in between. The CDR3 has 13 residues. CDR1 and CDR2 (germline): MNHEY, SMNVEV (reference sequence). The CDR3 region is CASSLGGYYEQYF. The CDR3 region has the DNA TGTGCCAGCAGTTTAGGGGGCTACTACGAGCAGTACTTC.

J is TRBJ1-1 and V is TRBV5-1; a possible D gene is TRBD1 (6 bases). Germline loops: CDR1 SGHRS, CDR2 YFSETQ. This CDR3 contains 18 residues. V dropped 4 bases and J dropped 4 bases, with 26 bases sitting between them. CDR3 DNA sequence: TGCGCCAGCAGCCCCGGACCTGGGGGGGCGGGCCGGGGCACTGAAGCTTTCTTT. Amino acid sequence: CASSPGPGGAGRGTEAFF.